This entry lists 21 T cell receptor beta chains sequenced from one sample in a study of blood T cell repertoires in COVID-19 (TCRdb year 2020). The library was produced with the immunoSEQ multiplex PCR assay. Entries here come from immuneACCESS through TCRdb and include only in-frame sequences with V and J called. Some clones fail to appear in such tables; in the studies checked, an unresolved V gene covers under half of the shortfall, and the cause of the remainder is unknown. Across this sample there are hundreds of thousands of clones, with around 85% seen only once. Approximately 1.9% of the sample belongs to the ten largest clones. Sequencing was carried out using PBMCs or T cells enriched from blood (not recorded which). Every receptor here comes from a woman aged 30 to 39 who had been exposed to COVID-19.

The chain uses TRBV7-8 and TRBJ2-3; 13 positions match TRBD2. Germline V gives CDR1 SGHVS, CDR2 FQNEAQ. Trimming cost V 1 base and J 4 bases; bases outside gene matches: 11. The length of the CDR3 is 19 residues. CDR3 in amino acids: CASSLGGLAGVLLADTQYF. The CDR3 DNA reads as TGTGCCAGCAGCTTAGGAGGACTAGCGGGAGTTCTTCTGGCAGATACGCAGTATTTT.

The CDR3, as DNA: TGTGCCAGCAGCTCCTCGGACAGGGCGGGTTCACCCCTCCACTTT. Its translation: CASSSSDRAGSPLHF. The chain uses TRBV13 and TRBJ1-6, with TRBD1 matching 8 bases. The CDR3 sequence is 15 residues long. Germline V gene data show CDR1 as PRHDT and CDR2 as FYEKMQ (reference sequence). J was trimmed by 9 bases and V by 4 bases; bases with no gene match: 8.

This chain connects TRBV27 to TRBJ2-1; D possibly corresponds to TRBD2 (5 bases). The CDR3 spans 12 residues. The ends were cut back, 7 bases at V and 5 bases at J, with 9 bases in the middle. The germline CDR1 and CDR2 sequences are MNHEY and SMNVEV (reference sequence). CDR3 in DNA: TGTGCCAGCAACGGGGATAACAATGAGCAGTTCTTC. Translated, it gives CASNGDNNEQFF.

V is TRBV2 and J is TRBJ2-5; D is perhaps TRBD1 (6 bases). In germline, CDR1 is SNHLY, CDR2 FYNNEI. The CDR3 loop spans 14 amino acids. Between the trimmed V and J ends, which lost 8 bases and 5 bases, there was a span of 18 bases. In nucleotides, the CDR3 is TGTGCCAGCGTCAGGCGGACAGCCAGGGAGACCCAGTACTTC. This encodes CASVRRTARETQYF. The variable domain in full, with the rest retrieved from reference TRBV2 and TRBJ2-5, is EPEVTQTPSHQVTQMGQEVILRCVPISNHLYFYWYRQILGQKVEFLVSFYNNEISEKSEIFDDQFSVERPDGSNFTLKIRSTKLEDSAMYFCASVRRTARETQYFGPGTRLLVL.

The CDR3 region is CASSKTGFNQPQHF. In nucleotides, the CDR3 is TGTGCCAGCAGCAAGACAGGGTTCAATCAGCCCCAGCATTTT. The V call is TRBV7-2, the J call TRBJ1-5; 7 bases agree with TRBD1. The germline CDR1 and CDR2 sequences are SGHTA and FQGNSA. Trimming removed 5 bases from V and 3 bases from J; junction bases left unmatched: 4. The CDR3 is 14 residues long.

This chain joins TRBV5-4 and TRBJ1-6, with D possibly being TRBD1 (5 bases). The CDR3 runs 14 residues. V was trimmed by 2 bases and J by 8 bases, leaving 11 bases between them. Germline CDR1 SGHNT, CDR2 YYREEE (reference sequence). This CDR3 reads CASSFKGRHSPLHF. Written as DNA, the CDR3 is TGTGCCAGCAGCTTCAAGGGGCGTCATTCACCCCTCCACTTT.

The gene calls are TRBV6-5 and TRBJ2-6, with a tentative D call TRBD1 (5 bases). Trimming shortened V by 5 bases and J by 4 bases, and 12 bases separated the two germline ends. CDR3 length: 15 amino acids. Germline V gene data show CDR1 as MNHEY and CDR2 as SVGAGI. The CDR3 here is CASSPDIGGANVLTF. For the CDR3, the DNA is TGTGCCAGCAGTCCGGACATCGGAGGGGCCAACGTCCTGACTTTC.

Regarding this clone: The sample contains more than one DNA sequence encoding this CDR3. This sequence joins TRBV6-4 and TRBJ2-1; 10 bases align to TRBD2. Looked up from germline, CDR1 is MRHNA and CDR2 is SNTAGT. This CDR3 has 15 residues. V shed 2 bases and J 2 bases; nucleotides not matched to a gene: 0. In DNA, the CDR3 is TGTGCCAGCAGTGACAGCGGGGGGGCCTACAATGAGCAGTTCTTC. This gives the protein CASSDSGGAYNEQFF.

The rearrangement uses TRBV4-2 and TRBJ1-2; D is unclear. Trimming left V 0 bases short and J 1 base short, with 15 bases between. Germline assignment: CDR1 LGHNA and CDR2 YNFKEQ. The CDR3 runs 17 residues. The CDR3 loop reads CASSQELSGLLNYGYTF. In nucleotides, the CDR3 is TGTGCCAGCAGCCAAGAGCTCTCCGGACTGCTTAACTATGGCTACACCTTC.

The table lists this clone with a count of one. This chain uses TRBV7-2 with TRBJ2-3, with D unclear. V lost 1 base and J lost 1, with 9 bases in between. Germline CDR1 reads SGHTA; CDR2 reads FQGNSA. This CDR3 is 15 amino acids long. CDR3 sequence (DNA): TGTGCCAGCAGCTTAGACCTACTCGGCACAGATACGCAGTATTTT. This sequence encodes CASSLDLLGTDTQYF. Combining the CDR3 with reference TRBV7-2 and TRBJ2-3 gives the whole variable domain GAGVSQSPSNKVTEKGKDVELRCDPISGHTALYWYRQSLGQGLEFLIYFQGNSAPDKSGLPSDRFSAERTGGSVSTLTIQRTQQEDSAVYLCASSLDLLGTDTQYFGPGTRLTVL.

This CDR3 is CASSLNRASNQPQHF. The CDR3 DNA follows: TGTGCCAGCAGTTTGAACAGGGCTAGCAATCAGCCCCAGCATTTT. The chain has TRBV27 and TRBJ1-5; possible D gene TRBD1, 6 bases. The CDR3 contains 15 residues. V lost 3 bases, J lost 0 bases, and 9 bases lay in between. Germline V lookup: CDR1 MNHEY, CDR2 SMNVEV (reference sequence).

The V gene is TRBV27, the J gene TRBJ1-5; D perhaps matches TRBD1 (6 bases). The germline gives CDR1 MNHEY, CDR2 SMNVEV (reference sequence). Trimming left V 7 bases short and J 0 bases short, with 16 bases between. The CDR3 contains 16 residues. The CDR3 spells CASIYGGDSSNQPQHF. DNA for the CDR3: TGTGCCAGCATTTATGGGGGCGATTCTAGCAATCAGCCCCAGCATTTT.

CDR3 nucleotides: TGCGCCAGCAGCCAAGTAAGGACTAGCGGGATCTACGAGCAGTACTTC. It codes for CASSQVRTSGIYEQYF. The chain couples TRBV4-1 to TRBJ2-7, with 12 bases matching TRBD2. The V segment lost 1 base and the J segment 3 bases; nucleotides outside the gene matches: 4. The CDR3 is made up of 16 amino acids. Germline loops: CDR1 MGHRA, CDR2 YSYEKL.

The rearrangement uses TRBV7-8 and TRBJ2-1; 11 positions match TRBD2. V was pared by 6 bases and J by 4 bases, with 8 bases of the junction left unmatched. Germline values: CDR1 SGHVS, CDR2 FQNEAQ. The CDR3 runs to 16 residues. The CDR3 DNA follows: TGTGCCAGCAGAGCCCTAGCGGGAGGAGCTTACAATGAGCAGTTCTTC. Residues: CASRALAGGAYNEQFF.

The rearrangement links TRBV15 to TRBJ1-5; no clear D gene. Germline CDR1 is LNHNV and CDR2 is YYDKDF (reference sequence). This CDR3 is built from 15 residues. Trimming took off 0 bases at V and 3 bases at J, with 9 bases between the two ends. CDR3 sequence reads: CATSRDPGNNQPQHF. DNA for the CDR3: TGTGCCACCAGCAGAGATCCCGGGAACAATCAGCCCCAGCATTTT.

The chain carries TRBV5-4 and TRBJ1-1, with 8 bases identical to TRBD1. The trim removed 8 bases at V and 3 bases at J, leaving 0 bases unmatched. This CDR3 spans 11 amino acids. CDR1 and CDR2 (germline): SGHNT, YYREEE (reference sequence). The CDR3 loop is CARQGDTEAFF. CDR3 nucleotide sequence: TGTGCCAGACAGGGGGACACTGAAGCTTTCTTT.

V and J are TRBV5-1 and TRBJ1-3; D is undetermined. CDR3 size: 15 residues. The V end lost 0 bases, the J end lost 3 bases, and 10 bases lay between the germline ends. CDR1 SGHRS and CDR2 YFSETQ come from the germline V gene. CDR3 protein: CASSLVASGGNTIYF. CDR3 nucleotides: TGCGCCAGCAGCTTGGTGGCGTCGGGTGGAAACACCATATATTTT.

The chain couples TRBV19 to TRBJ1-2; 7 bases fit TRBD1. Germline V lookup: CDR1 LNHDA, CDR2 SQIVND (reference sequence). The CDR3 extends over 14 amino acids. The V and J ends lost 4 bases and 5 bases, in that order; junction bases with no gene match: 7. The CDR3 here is CASSKRTGEYGYTF. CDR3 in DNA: TGTGCCAGTAGTAAACGGACAGGCGAGTATGGCTACACCTTC.

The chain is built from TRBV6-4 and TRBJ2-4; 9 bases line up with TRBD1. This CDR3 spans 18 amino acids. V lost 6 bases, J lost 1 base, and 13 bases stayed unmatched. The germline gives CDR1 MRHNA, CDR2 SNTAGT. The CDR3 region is CASRRDRDWVGAKNIQYF. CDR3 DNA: TGTGCCAGCAGGCGGGACAGGGATTGGGTTGGGGCCAAAAACATTCAGTACTTC.

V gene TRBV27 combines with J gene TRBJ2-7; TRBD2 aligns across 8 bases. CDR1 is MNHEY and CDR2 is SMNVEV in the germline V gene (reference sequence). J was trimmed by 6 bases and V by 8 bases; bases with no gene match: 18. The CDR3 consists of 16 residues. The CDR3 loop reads CASSPQRSGRVTEQYF. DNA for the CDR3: TGTGCCAGCTCCCCTCAAAGAAGCGGGAGAGTAACCGAGCAGTACTTC.

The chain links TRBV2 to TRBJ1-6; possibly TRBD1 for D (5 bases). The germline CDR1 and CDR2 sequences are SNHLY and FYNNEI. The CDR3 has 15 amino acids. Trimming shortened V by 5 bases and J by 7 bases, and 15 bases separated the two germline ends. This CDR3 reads CASSWRDRENSPLHF. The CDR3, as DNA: TGTGCCAGCAGTTGGCGAGACAGAGAAAATTCACCCCTCCACTTT.